This T cell receptor (beta chain) comes out of a study of T cell responses to AZD1222 COVID-19 vaccine. Study information: Combined were second doses at about 4 or about 12 weeks. General study points: Nearly half of spike-specific TCRs reportedly go after variant regions that carry no mutations. Repertoire samples came only from after the peak T cell response.

Concerning this clone: Antigen: not known.

The CDR3 runs to 18 residues. The V and J ends lost 0 bases and 5 bases respectively, with 19 bases between them. Germline CDR1 reads LGHNA; CDR2 reads YNFKEQ. Here immunoSEQ multiplex PCR was the method, and the copy in TCRdb shows in-frame clones only, minus some. The profile shows about 130,000 clones, nearly 95% of them singletons. The sample consisted of peripheral blood, taken on day 0 of AZD1222 vaccination. The sequence came from an adult in good health. This chain connects TRBV4-2 to TRBJ1-4; D gene uncertain. The CDR3 region is CASSQEGLLGVSNEKLFF. CDR3 bases: TGTGCCAGCAGCCAAGAAGGTTTACTCGGGGTGAGCAATGAAAAACTGTTTTTT.